The rows below give T cell receptor beta chains drawn from one sample of a study of blood T cell repertoires in COVID-19. Libraries were prepared by immunoSEQ multiplex PCR; TCRdb keeps only in-frame clonotypes and omits some of them. The sample contains roughly 250,000 clones, roughly 89% of which appear only once. The sequenced sample consisted of peripheral blood. These receptors all come from a man aged 25 to 40 with acute or convalescent COVID-19. CDR3s leave out the opening cysteine and the closing phenylalanine or tryptophan.

TRBV6-5	TRBJ1-1	ASRTRTGWAEAF
TRBV21-1	TRBJ2-7	ASSPRRVAGEKDEQY
TRBV30	TRBJ2-3	AWALGLAGATDTQY
TRBV24-1	TRBJ1-1	ATSEQGRWQWEIEAF
TRBV5-1	TRBJ2-7	ASSFSSGRTNRNEQY
TRBV29-1	TRBJ1-1	SVTRGQNTEAF
TRBV30	TRBJ1-1	ASLNRGRFNTEAF
TRBV5-5	TRBJ1-1	ASSGTEWNTEAF
TRBV11-2	TRBJ2-7	ASNDRGYSYEQY
TRBV28	TRBJ1-1	ASSLDRRKTEAF
TRBV6-5	TRBJ2-3	ASLWTDLDTQY
TRBV28	TRBJ1-4	ASKTGEREKLF
TRBV7-3	TRBJ2-2	ASSPGRGQGDTGELF
TRBV30	TRBJ2-2	AWTSVEAGATGELF
TRBV5-1	TRBJ1-4	ASSRKGAKGSEKLF
TRBV15	TRBJ2-1	ATSRADSRSF
TRBV27	TRBJ2-5	ASSPSNRVGETQY
TRBV19	TRBJ1-2	ASRPFSGQGDGYT
TRBV19	TRBJ2-1	ASSIGLGYNEQF
TRBV20-1	TRBJ1-4	SSRVNEKLF
TRBV7-2	TRBJ2-6	ASSPGPPLASGANVLT
TRBV27	TRBJ1-4	ASRDRNEKLF
TRBV24-1	TRBJ2-1	ATGGRYSYNEQF
TRBV6-5	TRBJ2-3	ASSSYPSGGPDTQY
TRBV19	TRBJ2-5	TFQGTSGKIQETQY
TRBV10-3	TRBJ1-3	AIQTGTVISRNTIY